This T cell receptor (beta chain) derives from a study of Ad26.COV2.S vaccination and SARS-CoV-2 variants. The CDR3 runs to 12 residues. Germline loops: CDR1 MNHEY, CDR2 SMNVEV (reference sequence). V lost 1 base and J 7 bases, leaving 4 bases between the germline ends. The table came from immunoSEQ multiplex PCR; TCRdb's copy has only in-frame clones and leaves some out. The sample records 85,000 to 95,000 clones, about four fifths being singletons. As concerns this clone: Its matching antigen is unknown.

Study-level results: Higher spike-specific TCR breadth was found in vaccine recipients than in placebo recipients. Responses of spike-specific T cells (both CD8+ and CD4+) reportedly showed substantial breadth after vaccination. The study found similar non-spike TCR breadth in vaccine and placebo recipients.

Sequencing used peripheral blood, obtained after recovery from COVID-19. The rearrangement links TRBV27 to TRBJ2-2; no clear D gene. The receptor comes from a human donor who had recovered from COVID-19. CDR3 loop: CASSLFGGELFF. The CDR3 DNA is TGTGCCAGCAGTTTATTTGGCGGGGAGCTGTTTTTT.